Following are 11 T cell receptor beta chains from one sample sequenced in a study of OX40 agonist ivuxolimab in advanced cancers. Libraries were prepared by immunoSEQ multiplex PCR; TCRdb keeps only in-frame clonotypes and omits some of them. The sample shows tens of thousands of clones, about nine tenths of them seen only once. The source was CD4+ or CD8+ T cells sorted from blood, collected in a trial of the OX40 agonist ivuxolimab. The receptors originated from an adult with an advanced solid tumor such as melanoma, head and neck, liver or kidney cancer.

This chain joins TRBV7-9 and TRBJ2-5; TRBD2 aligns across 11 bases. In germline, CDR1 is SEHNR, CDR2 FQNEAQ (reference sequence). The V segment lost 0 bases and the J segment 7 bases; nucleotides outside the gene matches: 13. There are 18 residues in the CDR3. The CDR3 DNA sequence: TGTGCCAGCAGCTTAGCGGCCTATACTAGCGGGAGTCGGGGGACCCAGTACTTC. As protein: CASSLAAYTSGSRGTQYF. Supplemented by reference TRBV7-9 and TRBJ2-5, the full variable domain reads DTGVSQNPRHKITKRGQNVTFRCDPISEHNRLYWYRQTLGQGPEFLTYFQNEAQLEKSRLLSDRFSAERPKGSFSTLEIQRTEQGDSAMYLCASSLAAYTSGSRGTQYFGPGTRLLVL.

CDR3 in DNA: TGTGCCAGCAGCGTAGGGGAGGACAGGGGGCACTACGAGCAGTACTTC. Translated: CASSVGEDRGHYEQYF. The chain recombines TRBV9 with TRBJ2-7; 11 nucleotides align to TRBD1. This CDR3 region has 16 residues. Germline CDR1 SGDLS, CDR2 YYNGEE. With 0 bases clipped from V and 3 bases from J, the junction kept 5 bases outside the gene matches.

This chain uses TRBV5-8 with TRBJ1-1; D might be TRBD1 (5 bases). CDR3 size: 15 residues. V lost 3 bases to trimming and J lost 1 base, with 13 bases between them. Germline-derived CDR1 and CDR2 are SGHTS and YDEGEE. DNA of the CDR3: TGTGCCAGCAGCTACTGGAGTGGGACGAACACTGAAGCTTTCTTT. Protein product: CASSYWSGTNTEAFF.

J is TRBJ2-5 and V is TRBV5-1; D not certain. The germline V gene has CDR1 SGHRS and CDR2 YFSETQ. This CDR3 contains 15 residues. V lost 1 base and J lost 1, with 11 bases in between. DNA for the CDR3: TGCGCCAGCAGCTTGAGGGCAGCCTTCCAAGAGACCCAGTACTTC. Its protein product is CASSLRAAFQETQYF.

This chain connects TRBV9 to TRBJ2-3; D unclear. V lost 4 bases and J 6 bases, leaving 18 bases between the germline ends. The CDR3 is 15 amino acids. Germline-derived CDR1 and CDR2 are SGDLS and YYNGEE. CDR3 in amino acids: CASSSTPGPWDTQYF. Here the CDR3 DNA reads TGTGCCAGCAGCTCAACTCCCGGGCCCTGGGATACGCAGTATTTT.

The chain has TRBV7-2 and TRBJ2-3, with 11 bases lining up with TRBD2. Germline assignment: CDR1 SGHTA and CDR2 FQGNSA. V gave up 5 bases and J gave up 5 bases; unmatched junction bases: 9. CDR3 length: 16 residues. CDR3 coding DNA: TGTGCCAGCAGCCAGGGGGCCGGACTAGCGGGAGATACGCAGTATTTT. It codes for CASSQGAGLAGDTQYF.

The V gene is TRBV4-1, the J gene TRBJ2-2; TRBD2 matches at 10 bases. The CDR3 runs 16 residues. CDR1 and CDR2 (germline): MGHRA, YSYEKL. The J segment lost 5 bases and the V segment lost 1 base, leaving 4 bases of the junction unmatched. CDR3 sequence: CASSQGLAGVTGELFF. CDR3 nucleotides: TGCGCCAGCAGCCAAGGTCTAGCGGGAGTAACCGGGGAGCTGTTTTTT.

The CDR3 DNA sequence: TGTGCCAGCTCACGGGGCCGCCGTAATGAAAAACTGTTTTTT. Protein sequence: CASSRGRRNEKLFF. V is TRBV18 and J is TRBJ1-4; D perhaps matches TRBD1 (5 bases). Germline V gene lookup returns CDR1 KGHSH and CDR2 LQKENI. The CDR3 covers 14 residues. Trimming took off 4 bases at V and 4 bases at J, with 10 bases between the two ends.

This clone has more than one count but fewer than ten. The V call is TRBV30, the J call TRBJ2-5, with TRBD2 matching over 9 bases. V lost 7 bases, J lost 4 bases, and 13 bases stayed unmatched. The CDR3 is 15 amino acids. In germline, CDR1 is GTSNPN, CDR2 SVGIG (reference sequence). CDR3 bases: TGTGCCTTACTACCGGGACTAGCTGAAGGAGAGACCCAGTACTTC. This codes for CALLPGLAEGETQYF.

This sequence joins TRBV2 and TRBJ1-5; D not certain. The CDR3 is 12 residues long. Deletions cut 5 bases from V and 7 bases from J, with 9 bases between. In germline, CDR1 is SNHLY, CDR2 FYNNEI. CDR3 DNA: TGTGCCAGCAGTTTACACAGCCAGCCCCAGCATTTT. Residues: CASSLHSQPQHF. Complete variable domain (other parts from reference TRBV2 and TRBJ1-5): EPEVTQTPSHQVTQMGQEVILRCVPISNHLYFYWYRQILGQKVEFLVSFYNNEISEKSEIFDDQFSVERPDGSNFTLKIRSTKLEDSAMYFCASSLHSQPQHFGDGTRLSIL.

The CDR3 DNA follows: TGCGCCAGCAGCTTAGGCACAGGGTTCAACCAGCCCCAGCATTTT. It yields the protein CASSLGTGFNQPQHF. The rearrangement joins TRBV5-1 to TRBJ1-5, with D maybe TRBD1 (6 bases). The CDR3 has 15 residues. Trimming pared 2 bases from V and 7 bases from J, leaving 16 bases between. Germline lookup yields CDR1 SGHRS and CDR2 YFSETQ.